This is a list of T cell receptor beta chains from one sample in a study of T cells and Merkel cell carcinoma outcomes. Clones were read by immunoSEQ multiplex PCR, and TCRdb kept only the in-frame ones, dropping some. The sample gives approximately 400 clones, about nine tenths of which show up once; around 6.5% is in the top ten. The sample comprised tumor tissue from Merkel cell carcinoma. These receptors all come from a human donor with Merkel cell carcinoma. Each CDR3 is given with its conserved first and last residue. Each record gives: V gene, D gene, clone size, J gene, CDR3 DNA, CDR3 protein. The D gene is left open where the match is weak. The size entry is marked missing in some rows and otherwise reads once, few, many or a size class.

TRBV4-3	TRBD1	NA	TRBJ1-1	TGCGCCAGCAGCCATGATCGGGCAGGGGGAGGGAACACTGAAGCTTTCTTT	CASSHDRAGGGNTEAFF
TRBV7-2	NA	once	TRBJ2-4	TGTGCCAGCAGCGTCCCTGAGGGGGGTAAAAACATTCAGTACTTC	CASSVPEGGKNIQYF
TRBV4-3	NA	NA	TRBJ1-1	TGCGCCAGCAGCCTCCTAGGAGGGAACACTGAAGCTTTCTTT	CASSLLGGNTEAFF
TRBV9	TRBD2	NA	TRBJ2-2	TGTGCCAGCGGGCCAGCGGGAGGGCCAGGCACCGGGGAGCTGTTTTTT	CASGPAGGPGTGELFF
TRBV27	TRBD1	NA	TRBJ1-2	TGTGCCAGCAGTTTCACCCAGGGGGGCTATGGCTACACCTTC	CASSFTQGGYGYTF
TRBV7-2	TRBD2	NA	TRBJ2-1	TGTGCCAGCAGCTTAGAACTAGCGGGGGGGAATGAGCAGTTCTTC	CASSLELAGGNEQFF
TRBV2	TRBD2	NA	TRBJ2-7	TGTGCCAGCAGTGAAAGGGGAGTTTCGGGAGGCCCCTACGAGCAGTACTTC	CASSERGVSGGPYEQYF
TRBV9	NA	NA	TRBJ2-1	TGTGCCAGCAGCGTAAACTACAATGAGCAGTTCTTC	CASSVNYNEQFF
TRBV4-1	NA	NA	TRBJ1-2	TGCGCCAGCACCGGGCGAGAGGGGCGAACAAACTATGGCTACACCTTC	CASTGREGRTNYGYTF
TRBV19	NA	NA	TRBJ1-1	TGTGCCAGTAGTATTCAGGGTATGAACACTGAAGCTTTCTTT	CASSIQGMNTEAFF
TRBV19	TRBD1	NA	TRBJ1-1	TGTGCCAGTAGTATGGGCGGGACAGAGAACACTGAAGCTTTCTTT	CASSMGGTENTEAFF
TRBV4-3	NA	NA	TRBJ2-3	TGCGCCAGCAGCCAAGATCCCTCCATAGATACACAGTATTTT	CASSQDPSIDTQYF
TRBV6-6	NA	NA	TRBJ2-7	TGTGCCAGCAGTCGTCCCCTAGGAGCTTACTACGAGCAGTACTTC	CASSRPLGAYYEQYF
TRBV15	NA	NA	TRBJ1-4	TGTGCCACCAGCAGGGATTCGGCCGGGGGGGAAAAACTGTTTTTT	CATSRDSAGGEKLFF
TRBV5-4	NA	NA	TRBJ2-2	TGTGCCAGCAGATCAGACAGGGCGGGGATCACCGGGGAGCTGTTTTTT	CASRSDRAGITGELFF
TRBV9	NA	NA	TRBJ1-3	TGTGCCAGCAGCTCAAACTTCGCTGGAAACACCATATATTTT	CASSSNFAGNTIYF
TRBV12-5	NA	NA	TRBJ2-7	TGTGCTAGTGGCAGGGCGGGTTACGAGCAGTACTTC	CASGRAGYEQYF
TRBV27	TRBD1	NA	TRBJ1-1	TGTGCCAGCAGTATCAGGGGGCTAGTCACTGAAGCTTTCTTT	CASSIRGLVTEAFF
TRBV7-3	NA	NA	TRBJ1-1	TGTGCCAGCAGCTTTTCCGGGGGCCAGACTGAAGCTTTCTTT	CASSFSGGQTEAFF
TRBV9	NA	NA	TRBJ1-3	TGTGCCAGCAGCGCCCGAGGGACAACTGGAAACACCATATATTTT	CASSARGTTGNTIYF
TRBV23-1	NA	NA	TRBJ1-1	TGCGCCAGCAGTCAAGGGGGGAAGAACACTGAAGCTTTCTTT	CASSQGGKNTEAFF
TRBV2	NA	NA	TRBJ1-5	TGTGCCAGCAGCCCACAGGGTCTAGGCAATCAGCCCCAGCATTTT	CASSPQGLGNQPQHF
TRBV14	NA	NA	TRBJ1-2	TGTGCCAGCAGCCAATTTGAGCAGGTTTATGGCTACACCTTC	CASSQFEQVYGYTF
TRBV27	NA	NA	TRBJ1-3	TGTGCCAGCAGCCGACGCTCTGGAAACACCATATATTTT	CASSRRSGNTIYF
TRBV7-8	NA	NA	TRBJ1-2	TGTGCCAGCAGCCTCGGACGGGGAGGAGGCTATGGCTACACCTTC	CASSLGRGGGYGYTF
TRBV6-5	NA	NA	TRBJ1-2	TGTGCCAGCACTCCCCTGGGCGGAAGCTATGGCTACACCTTC	CASTPLGGSYGYTF
TRBV19	NA	NA	TRBJ1-5	TGTGCCAGTAGTATTGGCGAGAGCGGGAATCAGCCCCAGCATTTT	CASSIGESGNQPQHF
TRBV11-2	TRBD2	NA	TRBJ2-1	TGTGCCAGCAGCGGACTAGCGGGCGCAAATGAGCAGTTCTTC	CASSGLAGANEQFF
TRBV29-1	NA	NA	TRBJ2-6	TGCAGCGTTCTTTGGAGGGACAGATACTCTGGGGCCAACGTCCTGACTTTC	CSVLWRDRYSGANVLTF
TRBV4-3	TRBD1	once	TRBJ1-4	TGCGCCAGCAGCCAAGGACAGGGGCTTTCGATTGAAAAACTGTTTTTT	CASSQGQGLSIEKLFF
TRBV27	NA	few	TRBJ2-7	TGTGCCAGCAAGGGATTCTCCTACGAGCAGTACTTC	CASKGFSYEQYF
TRBV10-3	TRBD2	NA	TRBJ2-1	TGTGCCACCCGGACTAGCGGGAGTTCAGATGAGCAGTTCTTC	CATRTSGSSDEQFF
TRBV2	NA	NA	TRBJ1-6	TGTGCCAGCAGTGTCGGGGATTCACCCCTCCACTTT	CASSVGDSPLHF
TRBV7-2	TRBD1	NA	TRBJ1-2	TGTGCCAGCAGCTCAACCGGGACAGCCTATGGCTACACCTTC	CASSSTGTAYGYTF
TRBV9	TRBD1	NA	TRBJ1-2	TGTGTCAGCAGCGTAGGTCTGGGGGGACAGGGGGATGGCTACACCTTC	CVSSVGLGGQGDGYTF
TRBV29-1	NA	NA	TRBJ2-7	TGCAGCGTTGAAGGGTTTGGGGGGCTGTACGAGCAGTACTTC	CSVEGFGGLYEQYF
TRBV15	TRBD1	NA	TRBJ2-1	TGTGCCACCAGCAGAGGACAGGGAATACAGTACAATGAGCAGTTCTTC	CATSRGQGIQYNEQFF